These 27 T cell receptor beta chains were sequenced from one sample in a study of blood T cell repertoires in COVID-19. Some clones are missing from TCRdb's copy, which holds only in-frame ones; the method was immunoSEQ multiplex PCR. The table lists about 130,000 clones, around 89% of them singletons. The sequenced sample was peripheral blood. The receptors derive from a middle-aged man with active or convalescent COVID-19.

The V gene is TRBV4-1, the J gene TRBJ2-2; 8 bases map to TRBD1. This CDR3 contains 18 residues. The germline V gene encodes CDR1 MGHRA and CDR2 YSYEKL. The V and J ends lost 0 bases and 3 bases, in that order; junction bases with no gene match: 9. The CDR3 loop reads CASSQDQDRVVDTGELFF. CDR3 DNA: TGCGCCAGCAGCCAAGATCAGGACAGGGTTGTGGACACCGGGGAGCTGTTTTTT.

The chain employs TRBV15 and TRBJ2-1, with D perhaps matching TRBD1 (6 bases). Germline CDR1 reads LNHNV; CDR2 reads YYDKDF (reference sequence). The V gene lost 4 bases and the J gene lost 4 bases, with 11 bases spanning the gap. CDR3 length: 14 residues. The CDR3 nucleotides are TGTGCCACCAGCATCAGACAGGAATACAATGAGCAGTTCTTC. Its protein is CATSIRQEYNEQFF. The full variable domain, with the rest looked up from reference TRBV15 and TRBJ2-1, is DAMVIQNPRYQVTQFGKPVTLSCSQTLNHNVMYWYQQKSSQAPKLLFHYYDKDFNNEADTPDNFQSRRPNTSFCFLDIRSPGLGDTAMYLCATSIRQEYNEQFFGPGTRLTVL.

This chain joins TRBV4-3 and TRBJ2-7, with TRBD1 matching 10 bases. The CDR3 is 15 residues long. In germline, CDR1 is LGHNA, CDR2 YSLEER. J was trimmed by 3 bases and V by 0 bases; bases with no gene match: 2. The CDR3 loop reads CASSQDDRGLYEQYF. CDR3 nucleotide sequence: TGCGCCAGCAGCCAAGATGACAGGGGGCTCTACGAGCAGTACTTC.

This clone has a single count. J is TRBJ2-2 and V is TRBV6-2 or TRBV6-3; D is perhaps TRBD2 (6 bases). CDR1 and CDR2 from the germline V gene are MNHEY and SVGEGT. The length of the CDR3 is 15 residues. The V gene lost 5 bases and the J gene lost 0 bases, with 10 bases spanning the gap. The CDR3 sequence is CASSDGGSNTGELFF. In DNA form, the CDR3 reads TGTGCCAGCAGTGACGGGGGTTCGAACACCGGGGAGCTGTTTTTT.

The chain employs TRBV28 and TRBJ2-5; D perhaps matches TRBD2 (6 bases). The CDR3 extends over 14 amino acids. Between the trimmed V and J ends, which lost 6 bases and 2 bases, there was a span of 13 bases. The germline CDR1 and CDR2 sequences are MDHEN and SYDVKM. CDR3 residues: CASSSRDFQETQYF. For the CDR3, the DNA is TGTGCCAGCAGCAGCAGGGACTTTCAAGAGACCCAGTACTTC.

The chain is built from TRBV20-1 and TRBJ2-1; 10 bases are a match to TRBD2. The V segment lost 3 bases and the J segment 6 bases; nucleotides outside the gene matches: 5. Looked up from germline, CDR1 is DFQATT and CDR2 is SNEGSKA (reference sequence). This CDR3 region has 14 residues. CDR3 sequence (DNA): TGCAGTGCTAGTTCGGCTAGCGGGAGCAATGAGCAGTTCTTC. It translates to CSASSASGSNEQFF.

This clone was found once. This sequence joins TRBV27 and TRBJ2-7; tentatively, D is TRBD2 (5 bases). V gave up 10 bases and J gave up 7 bases, with 14 bases separating them. This CDR3 has 11 residues. Germline V gene data show CDR1 as MNHEY and CDR2 as SMNVEV (reference sequence). The DNA of the CDR3 is TGTGCCACGGGAATCCGCAGGGAGCAGTACTTC. This sequence encodes CATGIRREQYF.

A single count supports this clone. The gene calls are TRBV6-5 and TRBJ2-1, with TRBD2 matching over 11 bases. Germline loops: CDR1 MNHEY, CDR2 SVGAGI. CDR3 length: 15 amino acids. The J segment lost 5 bases and the V segment lost 5 bases, leaving 5 bases of the junction unmatched. Here the CDR3 DNA reads TGTGCCAGCAGTAAAACTAGCGGGAGAGACAATGAGCAGTTCTTC. Its translation: CASSKTSGRDNEQFF.

The rearrangement joins TRBV11-3 to TRBJ2-7, with 9 bases fitting TRBD1. CDR1 is SGHNT, CDR2 YENEEA, per germline. CDR3 length: 15 amino acids. With 5 bases clipped from V and 1 base from J, the junction kept 6 bases outside the gene matches. CDR3 loop: CASSLHGTGSYEQYF. The CDR3 nucleotides are TGTGCCAGCAGCCTGCACGGGACAGGGTCCTACGAGCAGTACTTC.

The V gene is TRBV5-1, the J gene TRBJ2-5; a weak D match, TRBD2 (6 bases). The CDR3 has 15 amino acids. Germline V gene data show CDR1 as SGHRS and CDR2 as YFSETQ. Trimming took off 0 bases at V and 6 bases at J, with 15 bases between the two ends. The CDR3 nucleotides are TGCGCCAGCAGCTTGGATGGAGGGGCCATACAGACCCAGTACTTC. The encoded protein is CASSLDGGAIQTQYF. Supplemented by reference TRBV5-1 and TRBJ2-5, the full variable domain reads KAGVTQTPRYLIKTRGQQVTLSCSPISGHRSVSWYQQTPGQGLQFLFEYFSETQRNKGNFPGRFSGRQFSNSRSEMNVSTLELGDSALYLCASSLDGGAIQTQYFGPGTRLLVL.

The chain employs TRBV7-2 and TRBJ1-2; D unclear. This CDR3 is 13 amino acids long. V was shortened by 3 bases and J by 6 bases, with 11 bases between the two germline ends. The germline gives CDR1 SGHTA, CDR2 FQGNSA. The CDR3 sequence: CASSFYALHGYTF. The CDR3 DNA reads TGTGCCAGCAGCTTCTATGCCCTCCATGGCTACACCTTC.

The CDR3 region is CASTRGDTQYF. DNA of the CDR3: TGTGCCAGTACCCGGGGAGATACGCAGTATTTT. V gene TRBV25-1 combines with J gene TRBJ2-3; possible D gene TRBD2, 5 bases. V was trimmed by 9 bases and J by 5 bases, leaving 9 bases between them. This CDR3 region has 11 residues. Germline assignment: CDR1 MGHDK and CDR2 SYGVNS.

The chain recombines TRBV7-2 with TRBJ2-1; D call uncertain. The CDR3 is 14 residues long. Germline V gene lookup returns CDR1 SGHTA and CDR2 FQGNSA. Trimming removed 1 base at V and 4 bases at J, with 8 bases between. CDR3 residues: CASSLEHAYNEQFF. The CDR3 region has the DNA TGTGCCAGCAGCTTAGAACACGCTTACAATGAGCAGTTCTTC.

The chain carries TRBV18 and TRBJ1-1; no definite D call. Germline V gene lookup returns CDR1 KGHSH and CDR2 LQKENI. This CDR3 is 14 amino acids long. Trimming took off 6 bases at V and 4 bases at J, with 15 bases between the two ends. CDR3 in amino acids: CASSPDGEFTEAFF. DNA of the CDR3: TGTGCCAGCTCGCCAGATGGTGAGTTCACTGAAGCTTTCTTT.

This chain links TRBV2 with TRBJ1-1, with 8 bases aligning to TRBD1. Germline assignment: CDR1 SNHLY and CDR2 FYNNEI. V was pared by 4 bases and J by 10 bases, with 11 bases of the junction left unmatched. This CDR3 is built from 14 residues. The CDR3 loop is CASSAGTGTIVAFF. The DNA of the CDR3 is TGTGCCAGCAGTGCCGGGACAGGTACAATTGTAGCTTTCTTT. Full variable domain (outside the CDR3, taken from reference TRBV2 and TRBJ1-1): EPEVTQTPSHQVTQMGQEVILRCVPISNHLYFYWYRQILGQKVEFLVSFYNNEISEKSEIFDDQFSVERPDGSNFTLKIRSTKLEDSAMYFCASSAGTGTIVAFFGQGTRLTVV.

The chain couples TRBV15 to TRBJ1-6, with D uncertain. This CDR3 region has 13 residues. The V end lost 0 bases, the J end lost 12 bases, and 9 bases lay between the germline ends. Germline values: CDR1 LNHNV, CDR2 YYDKDF (reference sequence). In DNA form, the CDR3 reads TGTGCCACCAGCAGAGATTGGCAGGAACCCCTCCACTTT. It codes for CATSRDWQEPLHF.

This chain connects TRBV27 to TRBJ2-2, with D possibly being TRBD1 (5 bases). V was clipped by 2 bases and J by 5 bases, with 9 bases between them. From germline, CDR1 is MNHEY and CDR2 SMNVEV (reference sequence). The CDR3 consists of 14 residues. CDR3 DNA: TGTGCCAGCAGTTTAAGACAGTTAACCGGGGAGCTGTTTTTT. Protein sequence: CASSLRQLTGELFF.

The gene calls are TRBV10-1 and TRBJ2-7, with 11 bases matching TRBD1. J gave up 4 bases and V 4 bases, and 6 bases lay outside the gene matches. The CDR3 spans 15 residues. Germline V CDR1 and CDR2: WNHNN, SYGVQD (reference sequence). The CDR3 coding sequence is TGCGCCAGCAGTGGCCCGGGACAGGGGGTTTACGAGCAGTACTTC. This gives the protein CASSGPGQGVYEQYF.

The rearrangement joins TRBV2 to TRBJ2-6; D is ambiguous. Trimming cost V 3 bases and J 2 bases, with 11 bases left between them. Germline V CDR1 and CDR2: SNHLY, FYNNEI. The CDR3 spans 16 residues. The CDR3 sequence: CASSDQAPAGANVLTF. The CDR3 DNA reads TGTGCCAGCAGTGACCAGGCTCCGGCTGGGGCCAACGTCCTGACTTTC. Together with reference TRBV2 and TRBJ2-6, the CDR3 gives the full variable domain: EPEVTQTPSHQVTQMGQEVILRCVPISNHLYFYWYRQILGQKVEFLVSFYNNEISEKSEIFDDQFSVERPDGSNFTLKIRSTKLEDSAMYFCASSDQAPAGANVLTFGAGSRLTVL.

The CDR3 sequence is CASIKSDSNQPQHF. The CDR3 region has the DNA TGTGCCAGCATAAAATCAGATAGCAATCAGCCCCAGCATTTT. The chain employs TRBV27 and TRBJ1-5; D unclear. Germline V gene data show CDR1 as MNHEY and CDR2 as SMNVEV (reference sequence). V lost 7 bases and J 0 bases, leaving 10 bases between the germline ends. The CDR3 contains 14 residues.

This clone was seen more than once but under ten times. The rearrangement links TRBV9 to TRBJ2-2; 16 bases match TRBD2. In germline, CDR1 is SGDLS, CDR2 YYNGEE. The CDR3 runs to 19 residues. With 4 bases clipped from V and 5 bases from J, the junction kept 11 bases outside the gene matches. CDR3 in amino acids: CASSLTPGLAGGRTGELFF. CDR3 bases: TGTGCCAGCAGCCTCACACCGGGACTAGCGGGGGGGCGGACCGGGGAGCTGTTTTTT.

The chain recombines TRBV5-1 with TRBJ2-2; D is possibly TRBD2 (5 bases). Germline V gene data show CDR1 as SGHRS and CDR2 as YFSETQ. The CDR3 totals 12 residues. Trimming left V 4 bases short and J 7 bases short, with 8 bases between. The DNA of the CDR3 is TGCGCCAGCAGCCTCGGGATCGGGGAGCTGTTTTTT. Amino acids: CASSLGIGELFF.

The chain recombines TRBV19 with TRBJ1-5; 8 bases match TRBD1. The CDR3 sequence is 13 residues long. V gave up 8 bases and J gave up 5 bases; unmatched junction bases: 5. Germline values: CDR1 LNHDA, CDR2 SQIVND (reference sequence). CDR3 amino acids: CASQDREHQPQHF. The DNA of the CDR3 is TGTGCCAGTCAGGACAGGGAACATCAGCCCCAGCATTTT.

The genes are TRBV6-5 and TRBJ1-4, with D unresolved. This CDR3 contains 13 residues. Germline CDR1 reads MNHEY; CDR2 reads SVGAGI. The V end lost 5 bases, the J end lost 13 bases, and 17 bases lay between the germline ends. This chain's CDR3 is CASSPPWGGRLFF. As DNA, the CDR3 is TGTGCCAGCAGTCCCCCCTGGGGAGGAAGACTGTTTTTT.

The rearrangement links TRBV28 to TRBJ2-7; D is unclear. The V gene lost 5 bases and the J gene lost 3 bases, with 17 bases spanning the gap. CDR3 length: 15 amino acids. CDR1 is MDHEN and CDR2 is SYDVKM in the germline V gene. For the CDR3, the DNA is TGTGCCAGCAGTGGAGCTGGCTACTCGGACTACGAGCAGTACTTC. Translated: CASSGAGYSDYEQYF. The whole variable domain, filled in from reference TRBV28 and TRBJ2-7, reads DVKVTQSSRYLVKRTGEKVFLECVQDMDHENMFWYRQDPGLGLRLIYFSYDVKMKEKGDIPEGYSVSREKKERFSLILESASTNQTSMYLCASSGAGYSDYEQYFGPGTRLTVT.

The chain links TRBV30 to TRBJ1-6; no reliable D call. Germline V gene lookup returns CDR1 GTSNPN and CDR2 SVGIG (reference sequence). The CDR3 is 13 amino acids. Deletions cut 2 bases from V and 7 bases from J, with 9 bases between. The CDR3 loop reads CAWSMAKNSPLHF. The DNA for the CDR3 is TGTGCCTGGAGTATGGCAAAAAATTCACCCCTCCACTTT.

A word on this clone: The DNA is left out, because the CDR3 cannot be placed on it with certainty; the CDR3 is given as TCRdb lists it. The rearrangement links TRBV27 to TRBJ2-3; the D call of TRBD1 is as the table states it, not checked on the DNA. Both ends counted, the CDR3 spans 16 residues. CDR1 is MNHEY, CDR2 SMNVEV, per germline (reference sequence). The CDR3 spells CASSFLAGGMTDTQYF.